The 16 T cell receptor beta chains listed next were all sequenced from one sample in a study of T cell changes during pregnancy in multiple sclerosis. The repertoire was sequenced with immunoSEQ multiplex PCR; TCRdb's copy has only in-frame clones and lacks some. Here the sample spans some 97,000 clones, over 80% being singletons. Sequencing used peripheral blood, obtained after pregnancy. Receptors originate from a female donor with multiple sclerosis, enrolled in a pregnancy study.

CDR3 DNA sequence: TGTGCCAGCAGCTTAGTTGTTGCGAGCTCTGGAAACACCATATATTTT. Its protein is CASSLVVASSGNTIYF. V usage is TRBV11-2 and J usage is TRBJ1-3; D uncertain. The V end lost 1 base, the J end lost 0 bases, and 10 bases lay between the germline ends. Germline assignment: CDR1 SGHAT and CDR2 FQNNGV. CDR3 size: 16 residues.

The chain recombines TRBV30 with TRBJ1-3, with 12 nucleotides matching TRBD1. CDR3 length: 17 residues. Germline V gene sequence: CDR1 GTSNPN, CDR2 SVGIG (reference sequence). Trimming at V came to 5 bases and at J to 4 bases, leaving 12 bases not matched to a gene. The CDR3 region is CAWLGQGANIGGNTIYF. The CDR3 DNA is TGTGCCTGGTTGGGACAGGGGGCTAATATCGGGGGAAACACCATATATTTT.

The V call is TRBV7-2, the J call TRBJ2-5, with 7 bases fitting TRBD1. This CDR3 has 16 residues. V dropped 4 bases and J dropped 4; count of bases not matched to a gene: 12. Germline V lookup: CDR1 SGHTA, CDR2 FQGNSA. The CDR3 nucleotides are TGTGCCAGCAGCTCTCAGACAGGGTTGAGTTTAGAGACCCAGTACTTC. Its protein product is CASSSQTGLSLETQYF.

V gene TRBV29-1 combines with J gene TRBJ2-1; 8 positions agree with TRBD2. This CDR3 has 12 residues. Germline V gene data show CDR1 as SQVTM and CDR2 as ANQGSEA. CDR3: CRGTRGENEQFF. Written as DNA, the CDR3 is TGCAGGGGGACTAGGGGCGAAAATGAGCAGTTCTTC.

In nucleotides, the CDR3 is TGTGCCACCTCGGGCCTAGGTTCTGGAGGGGACACTGAAGCTTTCTTT. It yields the protein CATSGLGSGGDTEAFF. J is TRBJ1-1 and V is TRBV27; TRBD1 is a possible D gene (5 bases). The CDR3 totals 16 residues. The V gene's germline CDR1 is MNHEY and CDR2 SMNVEV (reference sequence). V lost 10 bases, J lost 3 bases, and 24 bases lay in between.

V is TRBV9 and J is TRBJ2-1; the D gene is possibly TRBD2 (5 bases). The V gene lost 0 bases and the J gene lost 7 bases, with 11 bases spanning the gap. The CDR3 totals 14 residues. Germline CDR1 SGDLS, CDR2 YYNGEE. The CDR3: CASSVEARRNEQFF. CDR3 bases: TGTGCCAGCAGCGTAGAGGCACGGAGGAATGAGCAGTTCTTC.

The genes are TRBV6-5 and TRBJ1-2; 7 bases map to TRBD1. The CDR3 contains 15 residues. Germline-derived CDR1 and CDR2 are MNHEY and SVGAGI. The V segment lost 0 bases and the J segment 8 bases; nucleotides outside the gene matches: 9. The DNA for the CDR3 is TGTGCCAGCAGTTACTCTATCTGGACAGGACAAGGCTACACCTTC. This gives the protein CASSYSIWTGQGYTF.

This chain joins TRBV6-5 and TRBJ1-4, with D unclear. The V end lost 8 bases, the J end lost 6 bases, and 19 bases lay between the germline ends. Germline values: CDR1 MNHEY, CDR2 SVGAGI. The CDR3 is 15 amino acids. The CDR3 nucleotides are TGTGCCAGCTCCGCTCAAGTAGAGGTGGATGAAAAACTGTTTTTT. It codes for CASSAQVEVDEKLFF.

The chain is built from TRBV11-1 and TRBJ2-5; 7 nucleotides line up with TRBD2. Germline V gives CDR1 SGHAT, CDR2 FQDESV (reference sequence). This CDR3 has 15 amino acids. After removal of 1 base from V and 3 bases from J, the junction contained 5 bases not matched to a gene. Written as DNA, the CDR3 is TGTGCCAGCAGCTTAGTACGCGGGGGAGAAGAGACCCAGTACTTC. Protein product: CASSLVRGGEETQYF.

The rearrangement joins TRBV19 to TRBJ2-3; D is ambiguous. V lost 5 bases and J lost 0, with 15 bases in between. Germline V gene data show CDR1 as LNHDA and CDR2 as SQIVND (reference sequence). This CDR3 has 16 residues. CDR3 DNA: TGTGCCAGTAGTTCACCCCCGGTAACTAGCACAGATACGCAGTATTTT. Its protein product is CASSSPPVTSTDTQYF.

This chain joins TRBV10-3 and TRBJ2-5; D is possibly TRBD2 (6 bases). Trimming cost V 6 bases and J 4 bases, with 15 bases left between them. This CDR3 is built from 14 residues. Germline V gene sequence: CDR1 ENHRY, CDR2 SYGVKD. The chain's CDR3 is CAISGTPGGETQYF. The CDR3 DNA reads as TGTGCCATCAGCGGGACTCCCGGAGGAGAGACCCAGTACTTC.

This clone was seen more than once but under ten times. The chain has TRBV6-1 and TRBJ2-1; 8 nucleotides agree with TRBD2. The CDR3 contains 15 residues. V lost 2 bases to trimming and J lost 2 bases; unmatched junction nucleotides: 2. Per the germline V gene, CDR1 is MNHNS and CDR2 is SASEGT. The CDR3 protein is CASSENSGTYNEQFF. The CDR3 region has the DNA TGTGCCAGCAGTGAAAATAGCGGGACCTACAATGAGCAGTTCTTC.

The V call is TRBV5-5, the J call TRBJ1-2, with 9 positions matching TRBD1. This CDR3 is built from 16 residues. Germline loops: CDR1 SGHKS, CDR2 YYEKEE (reference sequence). Losses at the gene ends were 4 bases for V and 2 bases for J; bases not matched to a gene: 9. CDR3 sequence: CASSTGQGIANYGYTF. CDR3 nucleotides: TGTGCCAGCAGCACCGGACAGGGGATTGCAAACTATGGCTACACCTTC.

This chain joins TRBV6-1 and TRBJ2-1; 8 nucleotides align to TRBD2. Germline V CDR1 and CDR2: MNHNS, SASEGT. Trimming removed 2 bases from V and 7 bases from J; junction bases left unmatched: 7. CDR3 length equals 15 residues. CDR3 loop: CASSERASGFNEQFF. Here the CDR3 DNA reads TGTGCCAGCAGTGAAAGGGCTAGCGGGTTTAATGAGCAGTTCTTC.

The rearrangement uses TRBV27 and TRBJ1-2; possible D gene TRBD1, 5 bases. This CDR3 has 13 residues. Germline-derived CDR1 and CDR2 are MNHEY and SMNVEV (reference sequence). V lost 5 bases and J lost 4, with 11 bases in between. The CDR3 region has the DNA TGTGCCAGCAGTCCAGGGATTAGCTATGGCTACACCTTC. This sequence encodes CASSPGISYGYTF.

The V gene is TRBV7-9, the J gene TRBJ1-4, with a weak D call TRBD1 (6 bases). The CDR3 totals 11 residues. Trimming pared 5 bases from V and 15 bases from J, leaving 13 bases between. Germline CDR1 SEHNR, CDR2 FQNEAQ (reference sequence). Here the CDR3 reads CASSPGQLMFF. The CDR3 nucleotides read TGTGCCAGCAGCCCCGGACAGCTTATGTTTTTT.